This T cell receptor (beta chain) is drawn from a study of blood T cell repertoires in COVID-19. CDR1 and CDR2 from the germline V gene are KGHSH and LQKENI. The CDR3 covers 13 residues. Trimming stripped 3 bases from V and 8 bases from J, with 13 bases between. Assay used: immunoSEQ multiplex PCR; TCRdb lists only in-frame clones, some missing. The sample gives about 100,000 clones, more than 65% of which show up once; about 12% is in the top ten. The source material was peripheral blood. This sequence was found in a woman aged 65 to 85 with acute or convalescent COVID-19. The J gene is TRBJ1-2, the V gene TRBV18; no definite D call. Here the CDR3 DNA reads TGTGCCAGCTCACCGTCGAGGTTGGAGGGCTACACCTTC. Its translation is CASSPSRLEGYTF.